Below are 14 T cell receptor beta chains sequenced from a single sample in a study of blood T cell repertoires in COVID-19. Clones were sequenced by immunoSEQ multiplex PCR, and TCRdb holds only the in-frame ones, with some missing. The sample records 250,000 to 400,000 clones, 90% being singletons. The sequencing sample was made of PBMCs or T cells enriched from blood (not recorded which). The receptors here all came from a man in his 60s who had recovered from COVID-19.

The rearrangement uses TRBV14 and TRBJ2-3; D is perhaps TRBD2 (5 bases). Germline V gives CDR1 SGHDN, CDR2 FVKESK. This CDR3 has 16 residues. Trimming removed 0 bases from V and 5 bases from J, with 15 bases in between. The CDR3 region is CASSQDRTLLGDTQYF. The CDR3 coding sequence is TGTGCCAGCAGCCAAGATCGGACCCTACTAGGAGATACGCAGTATTTT.

The genes are TRBV10-3 and TRBJ2-7, with D perhaps matching TRBD2 (5 bases). Germline V gives CDR1 ENHRY, CDR2 SYGVKD. The ends were cut back, 3 bases at V and 7 bases at J, with 13 bases in the middle. The length of the CDR3 is 13 residues. DNA for the CDR3: TGTGCCATCAGTGAAACCCTAGCCGGTGAGCAGTACTTC. This codes for CAISETLAGEQYF.

This chain links TRBV11-2 with TRBJ2-7; the match to TRBD2 covers 11 bases. The CDR3 has 17 amino acids. Unmatched junction bases numbered 8, after V lost 0 bases and J lost 4 bases. CDR1 and CDR2 from the germline V gene are SGHAT and FQNNGV. CDR3 DNA sequence: TGTGCCAGCAGCTTAGACTGGACTAGCGGGTCGGTTTACGAGCAGTACTTC. Residues: CASSLDWTSGSVYEQYF.

This clone appeared a single time. The V and J genes are TRBV3-1 (or the pseudogene TRBV3-2) and TRBJ2-3; D might be TRBD1 (6 bases). The V gene lost 4 bases and the J gene lost 7 bases, with 21 bases spanning the gap. Per germline, CDR1 LGHDT and CDR2 YNNKEL (reference sequence). This CDR3 comprises 16 residues. CDR3 DNA sequence: TGTGCCAGCAGCCCAACCACCGGGACACCATCATATACGCAGTATTTT. As protein: CASSPTTGTPSYTQYF.

This clone was detected once. The chain carries TRBV6-2 or TRBV6-3 and TRBJ2-5, with D tentatively TRBD2 (6 bases). The germline CDR1 and CDR2 sequences are MNHEY and SVGEGT. Trimming removed 0 bases at V and 0 bases at J, with 17 bases between. The CDR3 consists of 18 residues. The CDR3 is CASSYSLLAGTYQETQYF. CDR3 bases: TGTGCCAGCAGTTACTCGCTATTGGCGGGGACGTACCAAGAGACCCAGTACTTC.

The chain is built from TRBV7-9 and TRBJ2-1; a possible D gene is TRBD2 (5 bases). Germline CDR1 is SEHNR and CDR2 is FQNEAQ (reference sequence). This CDR3 region has 15 residues. V dropped 5 bases and J dropped 5 bases, with 16 bases sitting between them. The chain's CDR3 is CASSPRTGVDNEQFF. Here the CDR3 DNA reads TGTGCCAGCAGCCCCCGGACCGGGGTCGACAATGAGCAGTTCTTC.

The V and J genes are TRBV24-1 and TRBJ2-3; TRBD1 agrees at 7 bases. CDR3 length: 17 residues. Per germline, CDR1 KGHDR and CDR2 SFDVKD. V was pared by 3 bases and J by 2 bases, with 10 bases of the junction left unmatched. The DNA of the CDR3 is TGTGCCACCAGTGATCCAGAGGGGGCAGTTGACACAGATACGCAGTATTTT. Translation gives CATSDPEGAVDTDTQYF.

The chain recombines TRBV4-2 with TRBJ1-1; no definite D call. The V gene lost 4 bases and the J gene lost 1 base, with 13 bases spanning the gap. Germline CDR1 and CDR2: LGHNA and YNFKEQ. The CDR3 totals 15 residues. The CDR3, as DNA: TGTGCCAGCAGCCCCCAGGTGGGAGCGAACACTGAAGCTTTCTTT. Translated, it gives CASSPQVGANTEAFF.

This sequence joins TRBV4-3 and TRBJ1-2, with a weak D call TRBD1 (5 bases). Germline CDR1 reads LGHNA; CDR2 reads YSLEER. The CDR3 runs to 19 residues. Trimming pared 0 bases from V and 7 bases from J, leaving 27 bases between. CDR3 nucleotides: TGCGCCAGCAGCCAAGATCGGGGACTTAACATGGGCCCGCAGTTTGGCTACACCTTC. Protein sequence: CASSQDRGLNMGPQFGYTF.

The chain links TRBV30 to TRBJ2-7; 7 nucleotides match TRBD1. Per germline, CDR1 GTSNPN and CDR2 SVGIG (reference sequence). Unmatched junction bases numbered 6, after V lost 8 bases and J lost 2 bases. The CDR3 loop spans 12 amino acids. This CDR3 reads CAHVGGAYEQYF. Here the CDR3 DNA reads TGTGCCCACGTAGGGGGCGCCTACGAGCAGTACTTC.

This rearrangement joins TRBV5-1 to TRBJ2-7; the D gene is possibly TRBD2 (5 bases). Germline V CDR1 and CDR2: SGHRS, YFSETQ. Trimming left V 0 bases short and J 4 bases short, with 14 bases between. This CDR3 has 15 residues. Written as DNA, the CDR3 is TGCGCCAGCAGCTTGGCCGGTGGACTGGGTTACGAGCAGTACTTC. It is translated as CASSLAGGLGYEQYF.

This clone occurred a few times. The rearrangement joins TRBV13 to TRBJ1-3; TRBD1 might be the D (5 bases). Germline CDR1 reads PRHDT; CDR2 reads FYEKMQ (reference sequence). This CDR3 is 15 amino acids long. Deletions cut 5 bases from V and 0 bases from J, with 11 bases between. CDR3 coding DNA: TGTGCCAGCAGCCAGAGCGGGGGCTCTGGAAACACCATATATTTT. Residues: CASSQSGGSGNTIYF.

The chain carries TRBV9 and TRBJ2-2; D unresolved. The V end lost 2 bases, the J end lost 5 bases, and 4 bases lay between the germline ends. CDR3 size: 12 residues. CDR1 SGDLS and CDR2 YYNGEE come from the germline V gene. This CDR3 reads CASSVRTGELFF. The CDR3 nucleotides read TGTGCCAGCAGCGTCCGTACCGGGGAGCTGTTTTTT.

The V gene is TRBV7-9, the J gene TRBJ1-1, with 8 bases lining up with TRBD1. Trimming took 5 bases from V and 0 from J; bases not matched to a gene: 5. Germline-derived CDR1 and CDR2 are SEHNR and FQNEAQ (reference sequence). CDR3 length: 15 residues. CDR3 nucleotides: TGTGCCAGCAGCGACAGGGGCGACATGAACACTGAAGCTTTCTTT. Encoded protein: CASSDRGDMNTEAFF.